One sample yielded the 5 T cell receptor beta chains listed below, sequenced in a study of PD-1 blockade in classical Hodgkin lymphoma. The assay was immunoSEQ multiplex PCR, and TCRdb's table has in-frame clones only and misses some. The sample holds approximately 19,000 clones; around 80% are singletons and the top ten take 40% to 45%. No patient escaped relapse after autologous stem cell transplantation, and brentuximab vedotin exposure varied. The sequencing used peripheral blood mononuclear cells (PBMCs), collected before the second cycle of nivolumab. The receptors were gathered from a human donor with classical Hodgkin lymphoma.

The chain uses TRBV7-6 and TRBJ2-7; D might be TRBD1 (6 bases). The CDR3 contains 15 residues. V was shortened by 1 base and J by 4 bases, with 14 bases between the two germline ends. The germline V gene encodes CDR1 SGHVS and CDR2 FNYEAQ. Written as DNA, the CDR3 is TGTGCCAGCAGCTTAGGTCCAGGGGAGCCATACGAGCAGTACTTC. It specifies CASSLGPGEPYEQYF.

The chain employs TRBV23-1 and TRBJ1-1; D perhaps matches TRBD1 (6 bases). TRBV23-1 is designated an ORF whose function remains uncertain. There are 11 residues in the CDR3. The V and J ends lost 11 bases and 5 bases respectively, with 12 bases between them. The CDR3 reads CAAGVNTEAFF. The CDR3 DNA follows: TGCGCCGCAGGGGTTAATACTGAAGCTTTCTTT.

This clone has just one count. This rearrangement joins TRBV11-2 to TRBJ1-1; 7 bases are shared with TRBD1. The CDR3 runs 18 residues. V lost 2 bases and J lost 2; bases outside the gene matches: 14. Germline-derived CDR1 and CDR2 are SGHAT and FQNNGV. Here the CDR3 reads CASSLRGGWGQTNTEAFF. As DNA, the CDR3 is TGTGCCAGCAGCTTAAGGGGCGGGTGGGGACAGACAAACACTGAAGCTTTCTTT.

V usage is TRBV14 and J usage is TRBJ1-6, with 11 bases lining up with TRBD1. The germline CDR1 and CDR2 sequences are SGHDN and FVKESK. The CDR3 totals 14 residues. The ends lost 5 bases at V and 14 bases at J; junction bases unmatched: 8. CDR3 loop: CASSLGQGVRSLHF. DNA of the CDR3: TGTGCCAGCAGCTTGGGACAGGGGGTAAGGTCCCTCCACTTT.

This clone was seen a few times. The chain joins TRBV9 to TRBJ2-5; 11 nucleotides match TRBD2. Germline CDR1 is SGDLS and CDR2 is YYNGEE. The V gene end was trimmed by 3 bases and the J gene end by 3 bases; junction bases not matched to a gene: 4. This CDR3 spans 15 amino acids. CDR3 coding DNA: TGTGCCAGCAGCGCAATGACTAGCGGGAAAGAGACCCAGTACTTC. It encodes CASSAMTSGKETQYF.